The present entry profiles one TCR beta chain with its context. Its target is unknown. This specimen belongs to a study of T-cell memory formation after mild COVID-19. Findings and limits, study-wide: CM and EM subsets held most contracting CD4+ clones; EMRA held CD8+ ones.

Per the germline V gene, CDR1 is MNHEY and CDR2 is SVGEGT. Trimming left V 6 bases short and J 2 bases short, with 15 bases between. The CDR3 totals 15 residues. TCRdb re-derived calls from the 5' RACE reads in MiXCR, one entry per CDR3 protein. The sample lists hundreds of thousands of distinct CDR3 sequences, approximately 15% occurring once. The TCR was taken from a man aged 18 to 30 who had mild COVID-19 (a few samples of this study predate the infection). Cell type and time point are not known. The sample comprised PBMCs or a T cell subset sorted from them (not recorded which). This chain connects TRBV6-2 or TRBV6-3 to TRBJ2-3; D may be TRBD1 (6 bases). CDR3 sequence reads: CASRTGNWNTDTQYF. Written as DNA, the CDR3 is TGTGCCAGCAGAACAGGGAATTGGAACACAGATACGCAGTATTTT.